This T cell receptor (beta chain) was identified in a study of blood T cell repertoires in COVID-19 (TCRdb year 2020). Background on the whole study: The collaborator samples originated in the United States, Italy and Spain and spanned the acute and convalescent phases of COVID-19. Subjects who had been exposed to COVID-19, were actively infected with it, or had recovered from it provided the deeply sampled blood TCRbeta repertoires that made up the dataset. The repertoires were released in a freely available public database meant as a resource for research on the immune response to SARS-CoV-2. The material from the prospective study consisted of cDNA or gDNA derived from T cells, B-cell-depleted T cells, or PBMCs. Where HLA class I and class II types were available, the types were taken from metadata supplied by the sample provider, not from assay-based typing. A de-identified subject ID, COVID-19 status, age in years and sex were almost always included in the sample metadata. The samples were drawn from two sources: the first 160 participants of the ongoing ImmuneRACE study, and fewer than 1,500 subjects contributed by 6 global collaborators. The paper as a whole reports these results and caveats: Clinical and demographic metadata were provided uncurated, with the amount varying by source and participant.

TCRbeta CDR3 regions were amplified from genomic DNA by means of the immunoSEQ Assay, a bias-controlled multiplex PCR. The authors' pipeline ran thus. The number of nucleated cells in each sample was estimated by amplification of reference gene primers within the assay. Sequence reads were collapsed and filtered to measure the absolute abundance of every unique TCRbeta CDR3 rearrangement. For each sample, productive Simpson clonality was calculated by taking the square root of Simpson's diversity index across productive rearrangements. The table was pulled from immuneACCESS by TCRdb, which kept in-frame rearrangements only. Such tables lose some clones; where checked, under half of the loss comes from unresolved V genes, and the rest has no known cause. The V and J calls and the clone size are those of that table, but D and trimming were determined from the DNA. Across this sample there are under 200,000 clones, with around nine tenths seen only once. The top ten constitute under 3% of the sample.

One collaborating source in Seattle enrolled patients during active infection and followed them longitudinally through the course of disease. Collaborating institutions collected whole blood in K2EDTA tubes following their own protocols. For TCRbeta analysis, collaborator samples were shipped as frozen whole blood, as isolated PBMCs, or as DNA extracted from either sample type. Details on this clone: No cognate antigen has been identified for it. Nothing much larger sits one base from this clone, and base qualities are not available.

Relative to germline, V is 2 bases shorter and J is 0 bases shorter, with 7 bases between their ends. Measured from the cysteine to the phenylalanine, the CDR3 is 14 residues long. Only the CDR3 part of the read is kept: 42 bases, read in frame from the first base. The germline V gene gives CDR1 as KGHSH and CDR2 as LQKENI. The clonotype comes from a woman aged 80 or over with COVID-19, enrolled during active disease. Sequencing was carried out using peripheral blood. Recombination joined TRBV18 with TRBJ1-1, with no confident D gene call. The nucleotide sequence is TGTGCCAGCTCACCAAGTGGCTTGAACACTGAAGCTTTCTTT. It translates as CASSPSGLNTEAFF.